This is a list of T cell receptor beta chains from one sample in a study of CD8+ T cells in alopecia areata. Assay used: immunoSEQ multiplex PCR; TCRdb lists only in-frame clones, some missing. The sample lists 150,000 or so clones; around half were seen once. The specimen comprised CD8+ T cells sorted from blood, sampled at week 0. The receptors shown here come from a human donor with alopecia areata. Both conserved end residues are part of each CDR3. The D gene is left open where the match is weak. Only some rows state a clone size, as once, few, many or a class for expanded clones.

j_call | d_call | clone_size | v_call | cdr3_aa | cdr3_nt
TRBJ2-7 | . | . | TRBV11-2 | CASSLADISYEQYF | TGTGCCAGCAGCTTGGCAGACATATCCTACGAGCAGTACTTC
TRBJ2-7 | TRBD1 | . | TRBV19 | CASSSTGASYEQYF | TGTGCCAGTAGCTCGACAGGGGCCTCCTACGAGCAGTACTTC
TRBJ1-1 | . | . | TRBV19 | CASSQTGQQNTEAFF | TGTGCCAGTAGTCAAACCGGACAGCAGAACACTGAAGCTTTCTTT
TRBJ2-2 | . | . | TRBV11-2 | CASSGNTGELFF | TGTGCCAGCAGCGGAAACACCGGGGAGCTGTTTTTT
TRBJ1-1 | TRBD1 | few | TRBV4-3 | CASSQDLQGSGAFF | TGCGCCAGCAGCCAAGATTTACAGGGGAGTGGCGCTTTCTTT
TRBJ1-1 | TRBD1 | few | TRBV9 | CASSVTGGTEAFF | TGTGCCAGCAGCGTGACAGGGGGCACTGAAGCTTTCTTT
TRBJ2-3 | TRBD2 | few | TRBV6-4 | CASSYGGATDTQYF | TGTGCCAGCAGTTACGGGGGGGCCACAGATACGCAGTATTTT
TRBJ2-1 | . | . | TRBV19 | CASSIGRNEQFF | TGTGCCAGTAGCATAGGTCGGAATGAGCAGTTCTTC
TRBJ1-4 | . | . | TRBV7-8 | CASSLGTTNEKLFF | TGTGCCAGCAGCTTAGGAACAACTAATGAAAAACTGTTTTTT
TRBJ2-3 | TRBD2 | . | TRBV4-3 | CASSQERLAGVGLTDTQYF | TGCGCCAGCAGCCAAGAGCGTCTAGCGGGGGTAGGGTTGACAGATACGCAGTATTTT
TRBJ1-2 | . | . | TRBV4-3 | CASSQGVSRVNYGYTF | TGCGCCAGCAGCCAAGGTGTCAGTCGGGTTAACTATGGCTACACCTTC
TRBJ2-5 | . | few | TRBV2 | CASLSGTSFQETQYF | TGTGCCAGCCTCTCCGGGACAAGCTTCCAAGAGACCCAGTACTTC
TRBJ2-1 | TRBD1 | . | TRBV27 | CASSLRRTGYYNEQFF | TGTGCCAGCAGTTTACGCCGGACAGGGTACTACAATGAGCAGTTCTTC
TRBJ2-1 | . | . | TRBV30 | CAWSVWTYNEQFF | TGTGCCTGGAGTGTATGGACTTACAATGAGCAGTTCTTC
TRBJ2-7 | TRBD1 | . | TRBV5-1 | CASSLDRAAYEQYF | TGCGCCAGCAGTTTGGACAGGGCTGCCTACGAGCAGTACTTC
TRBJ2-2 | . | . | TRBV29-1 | CSVEDSGTGELFF | TGCAGCGTTGAAGATTCTGGCACCGGGGAGCTGTTTTTT
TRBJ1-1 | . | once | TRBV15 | CATSRDVPSPEAFF | TGTGCCACCAGCAGAGATGTCCCTAGCCCTGAAGCTTTCTTT
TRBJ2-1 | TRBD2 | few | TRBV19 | CASSIELADNEQFF | TGTGCCAGTAGTATAGAACTAGCGGACAATGAGCAGTTCTTC
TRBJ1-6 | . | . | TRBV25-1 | CASSEEVTSSPLHF | TGTGCCAGCAGTGAAGAGGTTACTAGTTCACCCCTCCACTTT
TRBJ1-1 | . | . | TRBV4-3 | CASSDTREAFF | TGCGCCAGCAGCGACACCCGTGAAGCTTTCTTT
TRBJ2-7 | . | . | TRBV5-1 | CASSSTGTPYEQYF | TGCGCCAGCAGCAGTACCGGGACACCCTACGAGCAGTACTTC
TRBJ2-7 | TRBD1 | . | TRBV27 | CASSGGQGAYEQYF | TGTGCCAGCAGTGGGGGACAGGGAGCCTACGAGCAGTACTTC
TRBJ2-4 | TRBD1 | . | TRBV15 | CATSRDRDIAKNIQYF | TGTGCCACCAGCAGGGACAGGGATATAGCCAAAAACATTCAGTACTTC
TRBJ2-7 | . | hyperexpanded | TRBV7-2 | CASSLGGSWDEQYF | TGTGCCAGCAGCTTAGGAGGGTCGTGGGACGAGCAGTACTTC
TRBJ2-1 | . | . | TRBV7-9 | CASSPPEGVRQQFF | TGTGCCAGCAGTCCACCTGAAGGGGTGAGACAGCAGTTCTTC
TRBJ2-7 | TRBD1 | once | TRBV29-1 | CSVEGQGVYEQYF | TGCAGCGTTGAGGGACAGGGTGTCTACGAGCAGTACTTC
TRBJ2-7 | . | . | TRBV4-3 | CASSQDYQSTPTEQYF | TGCGCCAGCAGCCAAGATTACCAGAGTACCCCTACTGAGCAGTACTTC
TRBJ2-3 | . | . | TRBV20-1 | CSAGGDTQYF | TGCAGTGCCGGCGGAGATACGCAGTATTTT
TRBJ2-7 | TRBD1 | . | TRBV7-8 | CASSIRDRVDEQYF | TGTGCCAGCAGCATCCGGGACAGGGTGGATGAGCAGTACTTC
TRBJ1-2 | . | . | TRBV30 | CAWSWGNYGYTF | TGTGCCTGGAGTTGGGGGAACTATGGCTACACCTTC
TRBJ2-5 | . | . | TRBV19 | CASSPFPRGRETQYF | TGTGCCAGTAGTCCATTCCCTCGGGGGAGAGAGACCCAGTACTTC
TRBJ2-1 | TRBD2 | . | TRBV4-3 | CASSQGTSGDNEQFF | TGCGCCAGCAGCCAAGGGACTAGCGGGGACAATGAGCAGTTCTTC
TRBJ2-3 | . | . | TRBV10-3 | CAISGSPRPDTQYF | TGTGCCATCAGCGGATCACCGAGGCCAGATACGCAGTATTTT
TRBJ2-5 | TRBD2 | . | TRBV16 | CASSQDLAGDETQYF | TGTGCCAGCAGCCAAGACCTGGCGGGAGATGAGACCCAGTACTTC
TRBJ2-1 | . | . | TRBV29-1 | CSVEDVLDGSYNEQFF | TGCAGCGTTGAAGATGTTTTGGATGGCTCCTACAATGAGCAGTTCTTC
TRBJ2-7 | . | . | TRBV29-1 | CSVEWEVGYEQYF | TGCAGCGTTGAATGGGAGGTAGGTTACGAGCAGTACTTC
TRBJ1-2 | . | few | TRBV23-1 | CASSQSILREKYGYTF | TGCGCCAGCAGTCAATCAATCCTCAGAGAGAAATATGGCTACACCTTC
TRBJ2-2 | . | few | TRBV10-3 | CAIRKQVIGRTNTGELFF | TGTGCCATCAGGAAACAAGTGATAGGACGGACGAACACCGGGGAGCTGTTTTTT
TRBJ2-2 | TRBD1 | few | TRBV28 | CASRYRQGPRTGELFF | TGTGCCAGCCGCTACCGACAGGGACCGAGGACCGGGGAGCTGTTTTTT
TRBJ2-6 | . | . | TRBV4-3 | CASSRFSSRNSGANVLTF | TGCGCCAGCAGCCGCTTCTCGTCCAGAAACTCTGGGGCCAACGTCCTGACTTTC